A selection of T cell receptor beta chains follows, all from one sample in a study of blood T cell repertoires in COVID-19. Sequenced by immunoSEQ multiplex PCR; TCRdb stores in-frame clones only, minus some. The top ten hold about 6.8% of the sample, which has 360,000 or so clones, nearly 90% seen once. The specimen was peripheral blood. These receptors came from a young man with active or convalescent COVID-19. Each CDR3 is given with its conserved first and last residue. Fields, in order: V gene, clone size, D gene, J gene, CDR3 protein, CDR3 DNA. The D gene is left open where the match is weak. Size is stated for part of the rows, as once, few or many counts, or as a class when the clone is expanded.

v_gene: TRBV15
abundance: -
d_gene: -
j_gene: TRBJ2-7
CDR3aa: CATSGNRVPSYEQYF
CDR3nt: TGTGCCACCAGCGGAAACAGGGTACCGTCCTACGAGCAGTACTTC

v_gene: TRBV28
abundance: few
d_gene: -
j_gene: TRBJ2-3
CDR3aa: CASIASVGGDTQYF
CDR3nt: TGTGCCAGCATTGCTAGCGTTGGTGGAGATACGCAGTATTTT

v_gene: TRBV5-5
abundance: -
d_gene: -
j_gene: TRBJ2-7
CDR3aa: CASSPRDSYEQYF
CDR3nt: TGTGCCAGCAGCCCCCGGGACTCCTACGAGCAGTACTTC

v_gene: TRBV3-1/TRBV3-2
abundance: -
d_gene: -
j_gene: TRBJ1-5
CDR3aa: CASSQGGIQPQHF
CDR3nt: TGTGCCAGCAGCCAAGGAGGTATTCAGCCCCAGCATTTT

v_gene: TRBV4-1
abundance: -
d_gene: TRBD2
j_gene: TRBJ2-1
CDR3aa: CASSPRGREGPYNEQFF
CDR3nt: TGCGCCAGCAGCCCCCGGGGGCGGGAGGGCCCCTACAATGAGCAGTTCTTC

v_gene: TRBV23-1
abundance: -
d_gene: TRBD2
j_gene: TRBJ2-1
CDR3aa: CASSQPKGLAGDNEQFF
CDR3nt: TGCGCCAGCAGTCAACCGAAGGGACTAGCGGGTGATAATGAGCAGTTCTTC

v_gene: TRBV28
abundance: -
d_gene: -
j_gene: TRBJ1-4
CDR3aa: CASSLAQGPGLEKLFF
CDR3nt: TGTGCCAGCAGTTTAGCCCAGGGGCCTGGACTTGAAAAACTGTTTTTT

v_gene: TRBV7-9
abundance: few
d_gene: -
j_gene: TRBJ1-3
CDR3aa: CASILGGSSGNTIYF
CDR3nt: TGTGCCAGCATCCTCGGGGGGAGCTCTGGAAACACCATATATTTT

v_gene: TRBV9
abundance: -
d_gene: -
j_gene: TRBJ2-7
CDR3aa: CASSVESHGAYEQYF
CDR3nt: TGTGCCAGCAGCGTAGAGTCACACGGGGCCTACGAGCAGTACTTC

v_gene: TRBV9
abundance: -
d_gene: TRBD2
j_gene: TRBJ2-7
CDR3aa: CASSVGGTLAGYEQYF
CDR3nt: TGTGCCAGCAGCGTAGGAGGTACACTAGCGGGGTACGAGCAGTACTTC

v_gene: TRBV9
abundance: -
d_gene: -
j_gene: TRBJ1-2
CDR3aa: CASSVEAQLTNYGYTF
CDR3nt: TGTGCCAGCAGCGTAGAGGCACAGCTTACTAACTATGGCTACACCTTC

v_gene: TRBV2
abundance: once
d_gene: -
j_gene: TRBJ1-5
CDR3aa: CASNQRDTNQPQHF
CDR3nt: TGTGCCAGCAACCAACGGGACACCAATCAGCCCCAGCATTTT

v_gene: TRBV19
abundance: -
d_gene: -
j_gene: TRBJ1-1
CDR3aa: CASLPGSRGRTEAFF
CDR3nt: TGTGCCAGCCTCCCCGGGAGCCGGGGACGGACTGAAGCTTTCTTT

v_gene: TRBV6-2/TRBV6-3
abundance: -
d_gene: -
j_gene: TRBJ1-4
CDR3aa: CASSPYSTTNEKLFF
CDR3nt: TGTGCCAGCAGTCCCTACAGTACAACTAATGAAAAACTGTTTTTT

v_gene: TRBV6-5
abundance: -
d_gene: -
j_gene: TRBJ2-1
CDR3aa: CASTDSGRAYNEQFF
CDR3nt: TGTGCCAGCACCGACTCGGGGAGAGCGTACAATGAGCAGTTCTTC